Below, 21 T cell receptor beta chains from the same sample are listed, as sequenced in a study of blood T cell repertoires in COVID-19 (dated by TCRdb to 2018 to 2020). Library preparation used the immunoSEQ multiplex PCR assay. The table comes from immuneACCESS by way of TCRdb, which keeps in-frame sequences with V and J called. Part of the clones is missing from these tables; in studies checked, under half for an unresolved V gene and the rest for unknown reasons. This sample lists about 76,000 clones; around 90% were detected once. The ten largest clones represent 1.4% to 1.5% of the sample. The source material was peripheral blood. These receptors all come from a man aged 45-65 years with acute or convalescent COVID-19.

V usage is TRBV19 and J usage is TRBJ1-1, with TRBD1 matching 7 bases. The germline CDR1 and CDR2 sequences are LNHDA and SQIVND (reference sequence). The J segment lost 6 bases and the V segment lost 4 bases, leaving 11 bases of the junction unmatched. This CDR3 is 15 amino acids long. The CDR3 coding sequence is TGTGCCAGTAGTACCGGAACAGGGGTGGAAGCTGAAGCTTTCTTT. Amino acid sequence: CASSTGTGVEAEAFF.

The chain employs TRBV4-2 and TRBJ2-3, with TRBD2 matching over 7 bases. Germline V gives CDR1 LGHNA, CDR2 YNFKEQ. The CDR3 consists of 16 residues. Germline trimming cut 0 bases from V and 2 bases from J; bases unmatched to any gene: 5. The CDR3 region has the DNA TGTGCCAGCAGCCAAGATGGGGCGGGGGTCACAGATACGCAGTATTTT. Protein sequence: CASSQDGAGVTDTQYF.

The CDR3 DNA reads as TGTGCCAGCAGTCTTAGTACAGGGGGCCGGGGTGAGCAGTTCTTC. Encoded protein: CASSLSTGGRGEQFF. The V and J genes are TRBV6-6 and TRBJ2-1; 9 positions agree with TRBD1. This CDR3 spans 15 amino acids. The V segment lost 5 bases and the J segment 9 bases; nucleotides outside the gene matches: 11. CDR1 is MNHNY, CDR2 SVGAGI, per germline (reference sequence).

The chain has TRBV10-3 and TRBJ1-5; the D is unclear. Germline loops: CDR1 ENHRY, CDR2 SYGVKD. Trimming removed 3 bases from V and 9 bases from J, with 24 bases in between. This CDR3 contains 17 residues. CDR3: CAISDSTVAVNHAPQHF. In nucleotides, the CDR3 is TGTGCCATCAGTGACAGTACGGTCGCGGTCAATCACGCGCCCCAGCATTTT.

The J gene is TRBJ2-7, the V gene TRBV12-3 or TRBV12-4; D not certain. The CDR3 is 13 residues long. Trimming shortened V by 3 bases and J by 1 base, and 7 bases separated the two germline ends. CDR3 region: CASSFGSSYEQYF. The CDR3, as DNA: TGTGCCAGCAGTTTTGGCAGTTCCTACGAGCAGTACTTC.

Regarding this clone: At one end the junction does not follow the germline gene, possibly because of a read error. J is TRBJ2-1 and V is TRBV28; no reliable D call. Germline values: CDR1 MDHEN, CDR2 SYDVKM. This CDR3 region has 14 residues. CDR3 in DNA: TGTGCCAGCAACACGGGTAGCTCCCACAATGAGCAGTTCTTC. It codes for CASNTGSSHNEQFF.

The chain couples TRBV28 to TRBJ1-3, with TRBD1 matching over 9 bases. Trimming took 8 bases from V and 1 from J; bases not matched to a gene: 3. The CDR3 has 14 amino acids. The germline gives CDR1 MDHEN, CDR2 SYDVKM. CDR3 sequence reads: CASRGQGSGNTIYF. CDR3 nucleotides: TGTGCCAGCCGGGGACAGGGATCTGGAAACACCATATATTTT.

The CDR3 DNA reads as TGTGCCAGCAGTGCAGGGAATTCACCCCTCCACTTT. Translation gives CASSAGNSPLHF. The rearrangement joins TRBV28 to TRBJ1-6; D might be TRBD1 (5 bases). The CDR3 runs 12 residues. Between the trimmed V and J ends, which lost 5 bases and 7 bases, there was a span of 6 bases. Germline CDR1 MDHEN, CDR2 SYDVKM.

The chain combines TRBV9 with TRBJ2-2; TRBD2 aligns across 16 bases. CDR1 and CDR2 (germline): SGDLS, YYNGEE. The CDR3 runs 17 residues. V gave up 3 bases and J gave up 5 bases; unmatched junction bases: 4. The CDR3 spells CASSAGLAGGRTGELFF. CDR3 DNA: TGTGCCAGCAGCGCGGGACTAGCGGGGGGGCGAACCGGGGAGCTGTTTTTT.

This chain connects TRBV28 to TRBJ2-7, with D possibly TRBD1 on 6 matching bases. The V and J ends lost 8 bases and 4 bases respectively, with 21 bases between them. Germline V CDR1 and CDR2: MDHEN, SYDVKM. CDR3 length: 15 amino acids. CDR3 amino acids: CASSSPQGSGYEQYV. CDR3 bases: TGTGCCAGCTCTTCCCCGCAGGGGTCGGGGTACGAGCAGTACGTC.

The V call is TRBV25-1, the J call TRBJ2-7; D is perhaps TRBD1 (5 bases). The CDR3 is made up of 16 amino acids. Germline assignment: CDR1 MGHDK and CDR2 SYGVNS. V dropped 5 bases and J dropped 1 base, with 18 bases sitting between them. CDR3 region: CASSSTAQGVSYEQYV. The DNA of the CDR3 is TGTGCCAGCAGTAGCACAGCCCAAGGGGTTTCCTACGAGCAGTACGTC.

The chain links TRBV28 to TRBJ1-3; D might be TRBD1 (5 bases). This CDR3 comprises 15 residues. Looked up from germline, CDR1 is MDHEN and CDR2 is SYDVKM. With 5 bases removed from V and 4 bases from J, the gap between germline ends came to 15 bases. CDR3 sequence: CASSQAGGPGNTIYF. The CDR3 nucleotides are TGTGCCAGCAGTCAGGCGGGGGGACCCGGAAACACCATATATTTT. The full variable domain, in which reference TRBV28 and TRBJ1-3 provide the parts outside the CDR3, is DVKVTQSSRYLVKRTGEKVFLECVQDMDHENMFWYRQDPGLGLRLIYFSYDVKMKEKGDIPEGYSVSREKKERFSLILESASTNQTSMYLCASSQAGGPGNTIYFGEGSWLTVV.

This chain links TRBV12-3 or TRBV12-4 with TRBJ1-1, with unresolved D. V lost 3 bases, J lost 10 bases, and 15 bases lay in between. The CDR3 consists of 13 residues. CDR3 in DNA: TGTGCCAGCAGTTTGGGGAGTACTCCCCGAGCTTTCTTT. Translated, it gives CASSLGSTPRAFF.

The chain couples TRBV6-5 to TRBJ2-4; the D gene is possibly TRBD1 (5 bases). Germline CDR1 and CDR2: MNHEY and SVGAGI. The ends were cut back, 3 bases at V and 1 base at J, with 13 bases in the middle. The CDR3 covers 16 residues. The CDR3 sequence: CASSYNGAGAKNIQYF. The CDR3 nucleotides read TGTGCCAGCAGTTATAATGGGGCTGGGGCCAAAAACATTCAGTACTTC.

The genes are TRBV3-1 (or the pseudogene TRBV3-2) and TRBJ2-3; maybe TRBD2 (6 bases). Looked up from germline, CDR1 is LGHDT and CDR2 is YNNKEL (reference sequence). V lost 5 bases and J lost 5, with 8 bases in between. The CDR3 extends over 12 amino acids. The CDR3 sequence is CASSSSGDTQYF. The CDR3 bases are TGTGCCAGCAGCAGTAGCGGAGATACGCAGTATTTT.

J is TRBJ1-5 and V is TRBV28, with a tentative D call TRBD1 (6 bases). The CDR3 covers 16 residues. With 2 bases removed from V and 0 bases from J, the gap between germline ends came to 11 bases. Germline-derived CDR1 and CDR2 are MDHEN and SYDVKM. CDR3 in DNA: TGTGCCAGCAGTTTACTTGGACAGTATAGCAATCAGCCCCAGCATTTT. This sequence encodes CASSLLGQYSNQPQHF.

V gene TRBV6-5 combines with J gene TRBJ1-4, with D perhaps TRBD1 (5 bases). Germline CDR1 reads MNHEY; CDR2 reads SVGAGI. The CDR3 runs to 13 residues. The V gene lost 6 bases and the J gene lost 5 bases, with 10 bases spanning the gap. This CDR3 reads CASSLQENEKLFF. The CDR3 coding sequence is TGTGCCAGCAGCTTACAGGAGAATGAAAAACTGTTTTTT.

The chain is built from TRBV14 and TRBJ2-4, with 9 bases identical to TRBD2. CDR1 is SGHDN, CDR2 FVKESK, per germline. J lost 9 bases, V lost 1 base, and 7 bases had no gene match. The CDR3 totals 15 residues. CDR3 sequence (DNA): TGTGCCAGCAGCCAAGCCGAAGGTAGCGGGGGCATTCAGTACTTC. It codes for CASSQAEGSGGIQYF.

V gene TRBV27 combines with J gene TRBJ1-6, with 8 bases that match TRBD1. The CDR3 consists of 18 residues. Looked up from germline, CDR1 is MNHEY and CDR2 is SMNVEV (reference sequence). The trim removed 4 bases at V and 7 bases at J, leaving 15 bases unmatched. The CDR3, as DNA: TGTGCCAGCAGTTACAGGGGGGGGCAGGGGGCGCAAAATTCACCCCTCCACTTT. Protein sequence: CASSYRGGQGAQNSPLHF.

The CDR3 DNA sequence: TGTGCCAGCTCACCACGCGTAGAAAAACTGTTTTTT. Translation: CASSPRVEKLFF. The V call is TRBV18, the J call TRBJ1-4; D uncertain. Germline V gene lookup returns CDR1 KGHSH and CDR2 LQKENI. This CDR3 spans 12 amino acids. V was trimmed by 1 base and J by 8 bases, leaving 5 bases between them.

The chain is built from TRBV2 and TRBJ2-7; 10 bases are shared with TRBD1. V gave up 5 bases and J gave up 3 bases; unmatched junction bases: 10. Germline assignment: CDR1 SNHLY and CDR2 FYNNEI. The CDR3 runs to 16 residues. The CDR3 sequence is CASSLNDRGPFYEQYV. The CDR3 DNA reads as TGTGCCAGCAGTCTAAACGACAGGGGGCCATTCTACGAGCAGTACGTC.